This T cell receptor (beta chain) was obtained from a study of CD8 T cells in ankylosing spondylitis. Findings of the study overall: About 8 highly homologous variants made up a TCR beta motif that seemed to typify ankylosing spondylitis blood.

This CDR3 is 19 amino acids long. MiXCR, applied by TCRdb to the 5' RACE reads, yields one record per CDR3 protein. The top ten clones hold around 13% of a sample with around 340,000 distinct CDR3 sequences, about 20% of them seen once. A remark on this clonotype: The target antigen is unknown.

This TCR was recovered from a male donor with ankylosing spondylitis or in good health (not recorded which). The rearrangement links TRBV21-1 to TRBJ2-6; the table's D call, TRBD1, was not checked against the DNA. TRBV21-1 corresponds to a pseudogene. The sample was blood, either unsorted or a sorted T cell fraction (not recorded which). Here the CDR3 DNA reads TGTGCCAGCAGCAAAGATCGCGTCCTGGCCCACCCTGGGGCCAACGTCCTGACTTTC. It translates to CASSKDRVLAHPGANVLTF.